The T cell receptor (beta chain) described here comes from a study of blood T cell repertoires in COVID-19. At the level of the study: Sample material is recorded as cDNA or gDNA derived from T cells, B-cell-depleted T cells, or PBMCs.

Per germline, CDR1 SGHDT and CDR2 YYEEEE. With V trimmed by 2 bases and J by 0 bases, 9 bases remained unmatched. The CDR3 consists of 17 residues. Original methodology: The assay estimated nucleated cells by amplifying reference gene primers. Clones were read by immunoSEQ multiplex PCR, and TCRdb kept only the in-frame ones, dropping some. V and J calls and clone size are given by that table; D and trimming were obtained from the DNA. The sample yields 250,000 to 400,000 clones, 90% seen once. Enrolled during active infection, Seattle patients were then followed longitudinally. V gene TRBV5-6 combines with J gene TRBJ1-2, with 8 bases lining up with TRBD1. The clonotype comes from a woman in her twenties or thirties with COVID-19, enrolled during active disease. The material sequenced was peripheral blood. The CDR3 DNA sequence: TGTGCCAGCAGCTTAGTCGGGACAGGCCGCGCTAACTATGGCTACACCTTC. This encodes CASSLVGTGRANYGYTF.